Below, 12 T cell receptor beta chains from the same sample are listed, as sequenced in a study of OX40 agonist ivuxolimab in advanced cancers. TCRdb's copy holds only in-frame clones and misses some; the assay was immunoSEQ multiplex PCR. The sample contains fewer than 50,000 clones, approximately 86% of which appear only once. Here the sequenced sample was CD4+ or CD8+ T cells sorted from blood, taken in a trial of the OX40 agonist ivuxolimab. The receptors originated from an adult with an advanced solid tumor such as melanoma, head and neck, liver or kidney cancer.

J is TRBJ2-2 and V is TRBV7-9, with TRBD1 as a possible D gene (5 bases). Trimming left V 3 bases short and J 5 bases short, with 7 bases between. Germline loops: CDR1 SEHNR, CDR2 FQNEAQ (reference sequence). The CDR3 runs to 13 residues. The CDR3 DNA follows: TGTGCCAGCAGCTTCCAGGGAACCGGGGAGCTGTTTTTT. Its protein product is CASSFQGTGELFF.

This clone was seen a single time. The rearrangement uses TRBV11-2 and TRBJ2-1, with 7 bases fitting TRBD1. This CDR3 spans 13 amino acids. Looked up from germline, CDR1 is SGHAT and CDR2 is FQNNGV. J gave up 10 bases and V 3 bases, and 6 bases lay outside the gene matches. The CDR3: CASSLGQTLEQFF. Here the CDR3 DNA reads TGTGCCAGCAGCTTGGGACAGACTCTAGAGCAGTTCTTC.

V usage is TRBV6-5 and J usage is TRBJ2-1, with TRBD1 as a possible D gene (5 bases). Trimming cost V 6 bases and J 8 bases, with 8 bases left between them. Germline V CDR1 and CDR2: MNHEY, SVGAGI. The CDR3 spans 11 residues. This chain's CDR3 is CASSQGDEQFF. The CDR3 nucleotides are TGTGCCAGCAGCCAGGGTGATGAGCAGTTCTTC.

The chain combines TRBV19 with TRBJ1-5; TRBD1 aligns across 10 bases. With 9 bases clipped from V and 7 bases from J, the junction kept 12 bases outside the gene matches. This CDR3 has 15 residues. Germline CDR1 is LNHDA and CDR2 is SQIVND (reference sequence). The CDR3 reads CASVSGTGVVQPQHF. The CDR3 nucleotides read TGTGCCAGCGTCTCCGGGACAGGGGTTGTCCAGCCCCAGCATTTT.

CDR3 loop: CASSGPSGVVGELFF. CDR3 coding DNA: TGTGCCAGCAGCGGCCCCTCTGGGGTAGTAGGGGAGCTGTTTTTT. The genes are TRBV28 and TRBJ2-2; D ambiguous. Trimming took 6 bases from V and 8 from J, leaving 19 bases between them. Germline-derived CDR1 and CDR2 are MDHEN and SYDVKM. CDR3 length: 15 amino acids.

V is TRBV28 and J is TRBJ1-1; perhaps TRBD1 as D (5 bases). V was trimmed by 3 bases and J by 4 bases, leaving 9 bases between them. In germline, CDR1 is MDHEN, CDR2 SYDVKM. CDR3 length: 13 amino acids. The CDR3 region has the DNA TGTGCCAGCAGTTTGGGGGGAGTCACTGAAGCTTTCTTT. Amino acids: CASSLGGVTEAFF. Supplemented by reference TRBV28 and TRBJ1-1, the full variable domain reads DVKVTQSSRYLVKRTGEKVFLECVQDMDHENMFWYRQDPGLGLRLIYFSYDVKMKEKGDIPEGYSVSREKKERFSLILESASTNQTSMYLCASSLGGVTEAFFGQGTRLTVV.

This CDR3 is CASSLELVAGALYNEQFF. DNA of the CDR3: TGTGCCAGCAGCTTAGAGTTAGTAGCGGGGGCCCTCTACAATGAGCAGTTCTTC. This chain uses TRBV7-2 with TRBJ2-1, with 9 bases matching TRBD2. The junction had 10 bases not matched to a gene; V was cut back by 1 base and J by 3 bases. Germline V gives CDR1 SGHTA, CDR2 FQGNSA. The CDR3 has 18 residues.

This clone showed up just once. The chain uses TRBV4-2 and TRBJ2-2, with no clear D. The length of the CDR3 is 15 residues. Looked up from germline, CDR1 is LGHNA and CDR2 is YNFKEQ. V lost 4 bases, J lost 0 bases, and 9 bases lay in between. Here the CDR3 DNA reads TGTGCCAGCAGCCTTCGTTTAGCGAACACCGGGGAGCTGTTTTTT. Encoded protein: CASSLRLANTGELFF.

The rearrangement links TRBV9 to TRBJ2-3; a possible D gene is TRBD1 (6 bases). The germline V gene encodes CDR1 SGDLS and CDR2 YYNGEE. The CDR3 loop spans 18 amino acids. Trimming removed 0 bases from V and 0 bases from J, with 17 bases in between. The CDR3 loop is CASSVAGGRVDSTDTQYF. CDR3 coding DNA: TGTGCCAGCAGCGTAGCTGGGGGCAGGGTTGATAGCACAGATACGCAGTATTTT.

V gene TRBV28 combines with J gene TRBJ2-4; the D gene is possibly TRBD1 (5 bases). Trimming removed 7 bases from V and 3 bases from J, with 16 bases in between. The germline V gene has CDR1 MDHEN and CDR2 SYDVKM. CDR3 length equals 15 residues. The CDR3 reads CASKPMEQVKNIQYF. The CDR3 DNA follows: TGTGCCAGCAAACCCATGGAACAGGTCAAAAACATTCAGTACTTC. Using reference TRBV28 and TRBJ2-4 for the parts outside the CDR3, the full variable domain is DVKVTQSSRYLVKRTGEKVFLECVQDMDHENMFWYRQDPGLGLRLIYFSYDVKMKEKGDIPEGYSVSREKKERFSLILESASTNQTSMYLCASKPMEQVKNIQYFGAGTRLSVL.

The chain uses TRBV4-1 and TRBJ2-3; TRBD1 aligns across 8 bases. Trimming at V came to 4 bases and at J to 2 bases, leaving 11 bases not matched to a gene. Germline V CDR1 and CDR2: MGHRA, YSYEKL. This CDR3 spans 17 amino acids. DNA of the CDR3: TGCGCCAGCAGCCCCCTAACCGGGACAGGATACACAGATACGCAGTATTTT. Residues: CASSPLTGTGYTDTQYF.

This clone has a single count. V usage is TRBV7-9 and J usage is TRBJ2-7; 8 bases fit TRBD1. Per the germline V gene, CDR1 is SEHNR and CDR2 is FQNEAQ (reference sequence). This CDR3 spans 15 amino acids. J was trimmed by 6 bases and V by 1 base; bases with no gene match: 8. The CDR3 reads CASSLGQGALVEQYV. CDR3 coding DNA: TGTGCCAGCAGCTTAGGGCAGGGGGCCTTGGTCGAGCAGTACGTC.